Sequencing of this T cell receptor beta chain was carried out in a study of monozygotic twins with inflammatory bowel disease. Nested amplification of TCRalpha and TCRbeta cDNA involved two PCRs of around 15 and 9 cycles. Following a re-call of the 5' RACE reads, TCRdb has one entry per CDR3 protein and lacks DNA. In all, the sample yields over 100,000 distinct CDR3 sequences. Study-level points and caveats: Twin pairs that were concordant did not differ from discordant pairs in repertoire similarity, possibly from limited power. Twins with IBD were found to have lower TCRbeta diversity (inverse Simpson) than healthy co-twins.

A note on this clonotype: What it recognizes is unknown.

The germline CDR1 and CDR2 sequences are DFQATT and SNEGSKA (reference sequence). The CDR3 runs 11 residues. The clonotype was recovered from a human donor with ulcerative colitis or Crohn's disease, or a healthy co-twin of an affected twin (not recorded which). The chain joins TRBV20-1 to TRBJ1-4. The sequencing input was blood. CDR3 loop: CSARVDEKLFF.